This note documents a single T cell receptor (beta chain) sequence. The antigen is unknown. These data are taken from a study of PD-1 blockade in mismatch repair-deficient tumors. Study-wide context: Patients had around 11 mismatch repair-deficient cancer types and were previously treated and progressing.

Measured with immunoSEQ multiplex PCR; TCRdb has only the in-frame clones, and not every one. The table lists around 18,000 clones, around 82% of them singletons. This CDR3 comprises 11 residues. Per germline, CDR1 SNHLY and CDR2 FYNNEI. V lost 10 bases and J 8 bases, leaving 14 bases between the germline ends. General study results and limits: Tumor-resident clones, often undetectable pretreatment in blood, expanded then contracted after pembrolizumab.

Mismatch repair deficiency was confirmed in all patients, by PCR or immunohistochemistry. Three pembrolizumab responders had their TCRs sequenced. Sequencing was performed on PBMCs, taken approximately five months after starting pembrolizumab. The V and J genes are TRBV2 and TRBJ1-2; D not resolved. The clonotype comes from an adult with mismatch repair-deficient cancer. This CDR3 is CATDQTGGYTF. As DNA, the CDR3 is TGTGCCACAGATCAGACGGGGGGCTACACCTTC.